Here is one TCR beta chain with its context. Antigen unknown. The sample holds other DNA sequences that translate to the same CDR3. Germline CDR1 and CDR2: SGHRS and YFSETQ. This CDR3 has 14 residues. Trimming at V came to 1 base and at J to 3 bases, leaving 0 bases not matched to a gene. These data belong to a study of a mutant IDH1 vaccine in newly diagnosed glioma. Study as a whole: Either 4-6 weeks after radiotherapy alone or alongside temozolomide, vaccination was begun. Patients under treatment included 62.5% males and about 38% females and had a mean age of around 40 years.

Assay: immunoSEQ multiplex PCR; the TCRdb copy retains only in-frame clones and omits some. The sample yields 95,000 to 120,000 clones, around 90% seen once. Stated time point: week 11, during vaccination. Vaccine doses each comprised 300 ug of mutant IDH1 20-mer peptide, with topical imiquimod. Sequenced material: PBMCs, taken from a glioma patient whose treatment included an IDH1 peptide vaccine. The chain links TRBV5-1 to TRBJ2-7, with TRBD2 matching over 11 bases. This sequence was found in a woman in her forties or fifties with glioma. The CDR3 nucleotides read TGCGCCAGCAGCTTGACTAGCGGGAGCTACGAGCAGTACTTC. This gives the protein CASSLTSGSYEQYF.